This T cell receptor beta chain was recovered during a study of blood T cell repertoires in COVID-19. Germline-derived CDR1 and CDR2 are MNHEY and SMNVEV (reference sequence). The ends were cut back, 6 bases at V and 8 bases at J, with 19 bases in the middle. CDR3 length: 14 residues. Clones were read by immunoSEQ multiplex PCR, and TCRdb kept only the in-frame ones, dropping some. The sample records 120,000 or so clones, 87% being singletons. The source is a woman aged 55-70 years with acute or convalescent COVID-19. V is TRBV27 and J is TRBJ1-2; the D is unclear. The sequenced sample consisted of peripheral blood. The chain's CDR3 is CASSPRLDLGGYTF. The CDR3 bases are TGTGCCAGCAGCCCTCGACTAGACTTGGGGGGCTACACCTTC.